This TCR beta chain is drawn from a study of regulatory T cells. Study-wide results and caveats: Hydrophobic residues at CDR3 positions 6 and 7 were enriched in conventional CD4+ T cells of CD3G-deficient patients.

About this clone itself: Its antigen remains unknown.

This CDR3 region has 15 residues. The trim removed 1 base at V and 5 bases at J, leaving 8 bases unmatched. The germline V gene encodes CDR1 SGHVS and CDR2 FQNEAQ. Autoimmunity was present in every CD3G-deficient patient, worse in two. Sorting split CD4+ cells into CD25-high CD127-low Tregs and CD25-low CD127-high conventional T cells. The PCR used 52 TRBV and 13 TRBJ primers. Sequencing used immunoSEQ multiplex PCR; TCRdb keeps in-frame clones, though not all of them. The sample lists 25,000 or so clones, about 88% occurring once. The sequence was obtained from a child under 18 with CD3G deficiency. The sequenced sample was conventional CD4+ T cells sorted from blood. The chain joins TRBV7-8 to TRBJ2-7, with 7 bases lining up with TRBD2. The CDR3 here is CASSLDRGRGNEQYF. Here the CDR3 DNA reads TGTGCCAGCAGCTTAGATCGCGGGAGAGGGAACGAGCAGTACTTC.